This T cell receptor (beta chain) derives from a study of molecular identifiers for immune sequencing clone quantification. Study-level information: Replicates split RNA from approximately 22,000 or 94,000 naive CD8 cells five ways, and the researchers sequenced four portions.

CDR1 is MNHEY, CDR2 SVGEGT, per germline. Trimming took 1 base from V and 0 from J, leaving 7 bases between them. CDR3 length: 15 residues. With listed TCR primers and previously described methods, bulk TCR libraries were prepared. One entry per CDR3 protein, called by TCRdb with MiXCR from the PCR reads. The sample contains about 640,000 distinct CDR3 sequences, 20% of which appear only once. This clonotype was detected ten times or more. Its antigen remains unidentified. Study-wide results and limits: Should identical TCR molecules share a barcode, the sizes of highly expanded clones could be underestimated. Among effectors, clones above 20 RNA copies held over 98% of molecules; among naive cells, under 1%.

This receptor was identified in a human donor in good health. Some libraries in this study had Jurkat cell RNA spiked in. The specimen was naive CD8+ T cells from blood, with Jurkat cell RNA spiked in. Subset here: FACS-sorted CD8+CD4-CCR7+CD45RA+ naive T cells. The J gene is TRBJ1-3, the V gene TRBV6-2 or TRBV6-3, with D unresolved. For the CDR3, the DNA is TGTGCCAGCAGTTACTTCATGGACTCTGGAAACACCATATATTTT. The encoded protein is CASSYFMDSGNTIYF.